Below are 25 T cell receptor beta chains sequenced from a single sample in a study of T cell responses to AZD1222 COVID-19 vaccine. Sequencing used immunoSEQ multiplex PCR; TCRdb keeps in-frame clones, though not all of them. The repertoire holds fewer than 95,000 clones, 85% to 90% seen once, with just over 30% in the top ten. The material was peripheral blood, obtained on day 0 of AZD1222 vaccination. These receptors were collected from an adult in good health.

The chain combines TRBV7-9 with TRBJ1-4; 9 bases line up with TRBD1. With 4 bases clipped from V and 4 bases from J, the junction kept 4 bases outside the gene matches. The CDR3 is 15 residues long. CDR1 is SEHNR and CDR2 is FQNEAQ in the germline V gene (reference sequence). The CDR3 loop reads CASSSSGQGNEKLFF. DNA for the CDR3: TGTGCCAGCAGCTCCTCGGGACAGGGTAATGAAAAACTGTTTTTT.

This sequence joins TRBV28 and TRBJ2-1; 9 bases align to TRBD2. The CDR3 contains 13 residues. The trim removed 1 base at V and 8 bases at J, leaving 0 bases unmatched. Per germline, CDR1 MDHEN and CDR2 SYDVKM. The CDR3, as DNA: TGTGCCAGCAGTTTATTAGCGGGAGATGAGCAGTTCTTC. This sequence encodes CASSLLAGDEQFF.

The chain uses TRBV6-6 and TRBJ2-5; D is unresolved. The CDR3 has 14 amino acids. CDR1 is MNHNY, CDR2 SVGAGI, per germline (reference sequence). Trimming cost V 4 bases and J 2 bases, with 11 bases left between them. The CDR3 nucleotides read TGTGCCAGCAGTTTTGATGCCTTACAAGAGACCCAGTACTTC. This translates into CASSFDALQETQYF.

V gene TRBV7-8 combines with J gene TRBJ2-7; D remains unclear. Trimming left V 0 bases short and J 1 base short, with 10 bases between. This CDR3 region has 15 residues. Germline lookup yields CDR1 SGHVS and CDR2 FQNEAQ. CDR3 in amino acids: CASSLASQFSYEQYF. The CDR3 DNA reads TGTGCCAGCAGCTTAGCGTCTCAGTTTTCCTACGAGCAGTACTTC. Drawing the rest from reference TRBV7-8 and TRBJ2-7, the complete variable domain is GAGVSQSPRYKVAKRGQDVALRCDPISGHVSLFWYQQALGQGPEFLTYFQNEAQLDKSGLPSDRFFAERPEGSVSTLKIQRTQQEDSAVYLCASSLASQFSYEQYFGPGTRLTVT.

The V gene is TRBV7-9, the J gene TRBJ2-6, with D perhaps assigned TRBD1 or TRBD2 (5 bases each). Germline CDR1 SEHNR, CDR2 FQNEAQ (reference sequence). CDR3 length: 16 residues. V dropped 5 bases and J dropped 0 bases, with 11 bases sitting between them. CDR3 in DNA: TGTGCCAGCAGCCCCCCAGGGACCTCTGGGGCCAACGTCCTGACTTTC. This gives the protein CASSPPGTSGANVLTF.

This clone was found once. The rearrangement links TRBV11-1 to TRBJ2-3, with TRBD1 identical over 10 bases. This CDR3 is built from 15 residues. Trimming cost V 5 bases and J 0 bases; bases outside gene matches: 2. Germline CDR1 reads SGHAT; CDR2 reads FQDESV (reference sequence). The CDR3, as DNA: TGTGCCAGCAGCCTGGGACAGGGGAGCACAGATACGCAGTATTTT. This translates into CASSLGQGSTDTQYF.

The chain joins TRBV6-5 to TRBJ1-3; TRBD1 aligns across 8 bases. Per the germline V gene, CDR1 is MNHEY and CDR2 is SVGAGI. With 2 bases clipped from V and 4 bases from J, the junction kept 7 bases outside the gene matches. The CDR3 spans 16 residues. CDR3 region: CASSYGGTGTGNTIYF. Here the CDR3 DNA reads TGTGCCAGCAGTTACGGAGGGACAGGTACCGGAAACACCATATATTTT.

The chain is built from TRBV24-1 and TRBJ2-1, with D perhaps matching TRBD2 (5 bases). Germline lookup yields CDR1 KGHDR and CDR2 SFDVKD. The length of the CDR3 is 15 residues. Trimming removed 0 bases from V and 0 bases from J, with 5 bases in between. Here the CDR3 DNA reads TGTGCCACCAGTGATTTGGGGAGCTCCTACAATGAGCAGTTCTTC. Its translation: CATSDLGSSYNEQFF.

This clone was detected a few times. Other DNA sequences in this specimen translate into the identical CDR3. V is TRBV6-2 or TRBV6-3 and J is TRBJ2-2, with 8 bases fitting TRBD2. The germline CDR1 and CDR2 sequences are MNHEY and SVGEGT. V shed 3 bases, J shed 2 bases, and the junction held 8 bases outside the gene matches. The length of the CDR3 is 17 residues. The CDR3 DNA is TGTGCCAGCAGTTATACGGCTAGCGGGCCTAACACCGGGGAGCTGTTTTTT. Translated, it gives CASSYTASGPNTGELFF.

The chain employs TRBV28 and TRBJ2-5; a weak D match, TRBD1 (6 bases). Trimming pared 2 bases from V and 0 bases from J, leaving 7 bases between. There are 14 residues in the CDR3. Germline V CDR1 and CDR2: MDHEN, SYDVKM. The DNA of the CDR3 is TGTGCCAGCAGTTTACAGGGGAACCAAGAGACCCAGTACTTC. Translation gives CASSLQGNQETQYF.

The chain has TRBV7-2 and TRBJ2-3, with D possibly TRBD2 on 6 matching bases. From germline, CDR1 is SGHTA and CDR2 FQGNSA. V lost 1 base, J lost 2 bases, and 16 bases lay in between. This CDR3 is built from 17 residues. The CDR3: CASSLGDGGTFTDTQYF. The CDR3 DNA reads as TGTGCCAGCAGCTTAGGTGATGGCGGGACCTTCACAGATACGCAGTATTTT.

The chain carries TRBV19 and TRBJ2-5; D is perhaps TRBD2 (6 bases). The CDR3 is 14 residues long. The germline CDR1 and CDR2 sequences are LNHDA and SQIVND (reference sequence). Between the trimmed V and J ends, which lost 3 bases and 2 bases, there was a span of 10 bases. DNA of the CDR3: TGTGCCAGTAGTATTAGCGGAGTTCAAGAGACCCAGTACTTC. Amino acid sequence: CASSISGVQETQYF.

This chain links TRBV5-1 with TRBJ2-5; 15 nucleotides align to TRBD2. Trimming removed 0 bases from V and 5 bases from J; junction bases left unmatched: 2. This CDR3 comprises 16 residues. Germline CDR1 SGHRS, CDR2 YFSETQ. The CDR3 nucleotides read TGCGCCAGCAGCTTGGCCGGGACTAGCGGGAGGGAGACCCAGTACTTC. Residues: CASSLAGTSGRETQYF.

This clone was recorded many times. In nucleotides, the CDR3 is TGTGCCACTTCCAATCAGGGAGCTGGAAACACCATATATTTT. This translates into CATSNQGAGNTIYF. V is TRBV15 and J is TRBJ1-3; D perhaps matches TRBD1 (5 bases). The V end was cut by 9 bases, the J end by 2 bases, with 14 bases between. The germline gives CDR1 LNHNV, CDR2 YYDKDF (reference sequence). CDR3 length equals 14 residues.

V and J are TRBV19 and TRBJ1-2; TRBD1 is a possible D gene (5 bases). The CDR3 is 14 residues long. Germline-derived CDR1 and CDR2 are LNHDA and SQIVND (reference sequence). Trimming removed 5 bases from V and 2 bases from J, with 12 bases in between. The CDR3 region is CASSPLRGNYGYTF. Here the CDR3 DNA reads TGTGCCAGTAGTCCCCTGCGGGGGAACTATGGCTACACCTTC.

V gene TRBV19 combines with J gene TRBJ1-5; maybe TRBD1 (6 bases). The length of the CDR3 is 16 residues. Germline values: CDR1 LNHDA, CDR2 SQIVND (reference sequence). V dropped 4 bases and J dropped 6 bases, with 19 bases sitting between them. CDR3 DNA: TGTGCCAGTAGTAGCAAGGACAGTGAAAGACGTCAGCCCCAGCATTTT. It translates to CASSSKDSERRQPQHF.

The V gene is TRBV5-1, the J gene TRBJ1-5, with D possibly being TRBD1 (6 bases). The CDR3 extends over 14 amino acids. CDR1 is SGHRS and CDR2 is YFSETQ in the germline V gene. V was clipped by 1 base and J by 2 bases, with 7 bases between them. The CDR3 loop is CASSLTGRNQPQHF. The CDR3 bases are TGCGCCAGCAGCTTGACAGGGCGCAATCAGCCCCAGCATTTT.

This chain links TRBV30 with TRBJ2-1; D gene uncertain. The length of the CDR3 is 13 residues. Germline V gene lookup returns CDR1 GTSNPN and CDR2 SVGIG (reference sequence). V lost 3 bases, J lost 4 bases, and 10 bases lay in between. The CDR3 region is CAWSPLQYNEQFF. As DNA, the CDR3 is TGTGCCTGGAGCCCCCTCCAATACAATGAGCAGTTCTTC.

This clone was picked up one time. The CDR3 loop is CATRTRSSGTPGTGELFF. The CDR3 DNA is TGTGCCACCCGGACGCGGTCTAGCGGGACCCCGGGCACCGGGGAGCTGTTTTTT. This rearrangement joins TRBV2 to TRBJ2-2; 9 bases agree with TRBD2. This CDR3 region has 18 residues. Germline CDR1 and CDR2: SNHLY and FYNNEI. V lost 10 bases and J lost 4; bases outside the gene matches: 19.

This chain joins TRBV6-5 and TRBJ2-1; 7 bases map to TRBD2. This CDR3 contains 15 residues. V shed 6 bases, J shed 2 bases, and the junction held 7 bases outside the gene matches. Germline CDR1 reads MNHEY; CDR2 reads SVGAGI. The CDR3 DNA sequence: TGTGCCAGCAGCGTAACCGGGACTACCTACAATGAGCAGTTCTTC. Protein product: CASSVTGTTYNEQFF.

The chain couples TRBV28 to TRBJ1-4, with 10 nucleotides matching TRBD1. Germline CDR1 reads MDHEN; CDR2 reads SYDVKM. The CDR3 sequence is 16 residues long. The ends lost 5 bases at V and 3 bases at J; junction bases unmatched: 6. Written as DNA, the CDR3 is TGTGCCAGCAGTCCGACAGGGGGCATCTCTAATGAAAAACTGTTTTTT. Its protein is CASSPTGGISNEKLFF. The full variable domain, its missing parts supplied by reference TRBV28 and TRBJ1-4, is DVKVTQSSRYLVKRTGEKVFLECVQDMDHENMFWYRQDPGLGLRLIYFSYDVKMKEKGDIPEGYSVSREKKERFSLILESASTNQTSMYLCASSPTGGISNEKLFFGSGTQLSVL.

The DNA for the CDR3 is TGTGCCAGCAGCCATGGGACAGGTCGTGATGAGCAGTTCTTC. Translation gives CASSHGTGRDEQFF. The chain has TRBV3-1 (or the pseudogene TRBV3-2) and TRBJ2-1; TRBD1 aligns across 8 bases. Germline CDR1 is LGHDT and CDR2 is YNNKEL (reference sequence). The CDR3 contains 14 residues. After removal of 3 bases from V and 8 bases from J, the junction contained 6 bases not matched to a gene.

This sequence joins TRBV20-1 and TRBJ2-7, with unresolved D. Between the trimmed V and J ends, which lost 3 bases and 2 bases, there was a span of 11 bases. Germline CDR1 is DFQATT and CDR2 is SNEGSKA (reference sequence). The length of the CDR3 is 13 residues. CDR3 sequence reads: CSASFGLAYEQYF. DNA of the CDR3: TGCAGTGCTAGTTTTGGGCTAGCCTACGAGCAGTACTTC.

This clone was seen a single time. The rearrangement uses TRBV15 and TRBJ2-2, with TRBD2 matching over 8 bases. CDR1 LNHNV and CDR2 YYDKDF come from the germline V gene (reference sequence). With V trimmed by 1 base and J by 3 bases, 4 bases remained unmatched. The CDR3 has 16 amino acids. The CDR3 DNA follows: TGTGCCACCAGCAGAGTGGGTAGCGGGGACACCGGGGAGCTGTTTTTT. This encodes CATSRVGSGDTGELFF.

This rearrangement joins TRBV6-2 or TRBV6-3 to TRBJ2-1; D is uncertain. CDR3 length equals 18 residues. V dropped 7 bases and J dropped 3 bases, with 25 bases sitting between them. Germline V gene lookup returns CDR1 MNHEY and CDR2 SVGEGT. CDR3 nucleotides: TGTGCCAGCACCCCCTCAAGCTCTAGTTTTTCCCTCTACAATGAGCAGTTCTTC. Amino acids: CASTPSSSSFSLYNEQFF.